These 4 T cell receptor beta chains share one sample of origin, sequenced in a study of human T cells and chemical hapten exposure. Each CDR3 protein gets one entry after TCRdb re-called the RACE reads with MiXCR. The repertoire holds about 55,000 distinct CDR3 sequences, with about 9.9% as singletons. Time point reported: patch test 2, 6 weeks after DPC sensitization. Documented treatment: therapeutic diphenylcyclopropenone sensitization with weekly scalp DPC. The specimen comprised whole blood, sampled in connection with sensitization to the hapten diphenylcyclopropenone (DPC). The receptors originated from a woman in her 50s with alopecia areata. Some clones in this sample may be carry-over from other donors' samples.

This clonotype appeared many times. The chain uses TRBV6-2 or TRBV6-3 and TRBJ2-2, with D tentatively TRBD2 (5 bases). CDR1 is MNHEY, CDR2 SVGEGT, per germline. This CDR3 is built from 12 residues. Trimming cost V 8 bases and J 7 bases, with 11 bases left between them. The CDR3 region is CASRPGGGELFF. CDR3 DNA sequence: TGTGCCAGCCGCCCCGGAGGCGGGGAGCTGTTTTTT.

The gene calls are TRBV6-2 or TRBV6-3 and TRBJ1-5; D is uncertain. This CDR3 comprises 14 residues. Trimming cost V 2 bases and J 4 bases, with 9 bases left between them. CDR1 and CDR2 (germline): MNHEY, SVGEGT. Written as DNA, the CDR3 is TGTGCCAGCAGTTACACCACAGAGAATCAGCCCCAGCATTTT. Translation: CASSYTTENQPQHF.

This clonotype has a count of ten or more. CDR3 protein: CASSPPSPGYNEQFF. Here the CDR3 DNA reads TGTGCCAGCTCACCTCCCTCTCCGGGCTACAATGAGCAGTTCTTC. The chain carries TRBV18 and TRBJ2-1, with no clear D. V was shortened by 3 bases and J by 3 bases, with 12 bases between the two germline ends. CDR1 and CDR2 (germline): KGHSH, LQKENI. CDR3 size: 15 residues.

The chain combines TRBV7-8 with TRBJ1-4; D is unresolved. Trimming pared 4 bases from V and 1 base from J, leaving 7 bases between. Germline V gene data show CDR1 as SGHVS and CDR2 as FQNEAQ. The CDR3 spans 14 residues. As DNA, the CDR3 is TGTGCCAGCAGCTCACGAAGAACTAATGAAAAACTGTTTTTT. Amino acids: CASSSRRTNEKLFF.